This TCR beta chain was identified during a study of blood T cells in healthy people across ages. The study's findings and limits: Long-lived donors exceeded aged donors in naive CD4+ cells and diversity.

Remarks on this clonotype: Its antigen is unknown. A junction boundary mismatches the germline segment, possibly from a read error.

PCR was performed a second time for 7 to 11 cycles using a sample-barcoded 5' primer and a J-beta primer mix. TCRdb re-called the 5' RACE reads with MiXCR, one entry per CDR3 protein. The sample holds approximately 880,000 distinct CDR3 sequences, around 49% seen once. Each sample had at least 6 million PBMCs isolated. Germline CDR1 SQVTM, CDR2 ANQGSEA. This CDR3 has 14 residues. This chain joins TRBV29-1 and TRBJ2-7; 10 bases fit TRBD1. This clonotype was sampled from a man younger than 45 in good health. The sequenced sample consisted of blood. The CDR3 coding sequence is TGCGGCGTTGAAGACCGGGACAGGGGAGATGAGCAGTACTTC. It encodes CGVEDRDRGDEQYF.